The 10 T cell receptor beta chains listed next were all sequenced from one sample in a study of cytomegalovirus exposure and HLA in healthy donors. Use of 60 Vbeta and 13 Jbeta primers characterized the PCR. Clones were read by immunoSEQ multiplex PCR, and TCRdb kept only the in-frame ones, dropping some. The sample lists about 160,000 clones; about 77% were seen once. Sequenced sample: PBMCs. Receptor source: a woman in her forties or fifties in good health and CMV-seronegative.

This clone was detected only a few times. This chain links TRBV7-9 with TRBJ1-1, with unresolved D. This CDR3 comprises 14 residues. The V gene's germline CDR1 is SEHNR and CDR2 FQNEAQ (reference sequence). V was cut by 5 bases and J by 3 bases, with 13 bases left in between. In DNA form, the CDR3 reads TGTGCCAGCAGCCGCCGGGAGATCTACACTGAAGCTTTCTTT. The encoded protein is CASSRREIYTEAFF.

This sequence joins TRBV5-8 and TRBJ2-3; 8 bases line up with TRBD2. The germline CDR1 and CDR2 sequences are SGHTS and YDEGEE. V was clipped by 1 base and J by 4 bases; unmatched bases: 8. The CDR3 is made up of 16 amino acids. CDR3 in DNA: TGTGCCAGCAGCTTGCCAAACGGGAGGGTCGCAGATACGCAGTATTTT. This codes for CASSLPNGRVADTQYF.

The chain combines TRBV5-1 with TRBJ2-7; D may be TRBD1 (5 bases). V lost 3 bases to trimming and J lost 4 bases, with 8 bases between them. This CDR3 comprises 12 residues. Looked up from germline, CDR1 is SGHRS and CDR2 is YFSETQ. The CDR3 here is CASSYQGYEQYF. DNA of the CDR3: TGCGCCAGCAGCTATCAGGGTTACGAGCAGTACTTC.

The J gene is TRBJ1-2, the V gene TRBV6-5; a weak D match, TRBD1 (5 bases). V was trimmed by 6 bases and J by 4 bases, leaving 12 bases between them. CDR3 size: 13 residues. CDR1 and CDR2 from the germline V gene are MNHEY and SVGAGI. CDR3 bases: TGTGCCAGCAGACCGACGGGGGTCTATGGCTACACCTTC. Its protein product is CASRPTGVYGYTF.

The chain combines TRBV5-3 with TRBJ1-1; 9 bases line up with TRBD1. TRBV5-3 falls under the ORF class, with uncertain function. CDR3 size: 15 residues. V shed 6 bases, J shed 5 bases, and the junction held 11 bases outside the gene matches. The CDR3 loop is CARTCRDRVWTEAFF. Here the CDR3 DNA reads TGTGCCAGAACATGTCGGGACAGGGTCTGGACTGAAGCTTTCTTT.

This chain connects TRBV29-1 to TRBJ1-2; 7 bases match TRBD1. Germline assignment: CDR1 SQVTM and CDR2 ANQGSEA. Trimming took 5 bases from V and 4 from J; bases not matched to a gene: 16. The length of the CDR3 is 16 residues. This chain's CDR3 is CSVPTGVTGIPYGYTF. DNA of the CDR3: TGCAGCGTTCCCACAGGGGTGACAGGGATCCCCTATGGCTACACCTTC.

The chain has TRBV19 and TRBJ2-1; 11 nucleotides match TRBD2. Germline V gives CDR1 LNHDA, CDR2 SQIVND (reference sequence). This CDR3 spans 16 amino acids. J was trimmed by 8 bases and V by 1 base; bases with no gene match: 7. The CDR3 region is CASSIVGPTSGDEQFF. CDR3 nucleotide sequence: TGTGCCAGTAGTATAGTAGGTCCGACTAGCGGGGATGAGCAGTTCTTC.

This clone was counted once. The chain has TRBV14 and TRBJ2-7; D is unresolved. The CDR3 is 12 residues long. V lost 4 bases to trimming and J lost 2 bases, with 6 bases between them. Germline V gene sequence: CDR1 SGHDN, CDR2 FVKESK. CDR3 protein: CASSLWPYEQYF. The CDR3 DNA reads TGTGCCAGCAGCCTCTGGCCCTACGAGCAGTACTTC.

The chain employs TRBV20-1 and TRBJ1-2; D uncertain. V lost 7 bases and J lost 4, with 10 bases in between. CDR1 and CDR2 from the germline V gene are DFQATT and SNEGSKA (reference sequence). The CDR3 is 11 residues long. CDR3 nucleotides: TGCAGTGTAGAACAGCCCTATGGCTACACCTTC. Its protein product is CSVEQPYGYTF.

This clone was detected only a few times. The rearrangement uses TRBV5-4 and TRBJ2-7, with 8 nucleotides matching TRBD2. The CDR3 has 13 residues. Germline CDR1 and CDR2: SGHNT and YYREEE (reference sequence). J gave up 2 bases and V 7 bases, and 5 bases lay outside the gene matches. The CDR3, as DNA: TGTGCCAGCGGACTCGGGGGGGCCTACGAGCAGTACTTC. Its translation is CASGLGGAYEQYF.